This is a list of T cell receptor beta chains from one sample in a study of OX40 agonist ivuxolimab in advanced cancers. TCRdb's table, derived via immunoSEQ multiplex PCR, lists solely in-frame clones and lacks some. Of roughly 80,000 clones listed, less than 90% are singletons. The specimen comprised CD4+ or CD8+ T cells sorted from blood, sampled in a trial of the OX40 agonist ivuxolimab. The receptors were sampled from an adult with an advanced solid tumor such as melanoma, head and neck, liver or kidney cancer. CDR3s leave out the opening cysteine and the closing phenylalanine or tryptophan.

CDR3 length	J gene	V gene	CDR3 protein
11	TRBJ2-7	TRBV6-5	ASSPSTGNEQY
12	TRBJ1-5	TRBV4-3	ASSQGTVEQPQH
13	TRBJ1-5	TRBV7-2	ASSWGVDSNQPQH
12	TRBJ2-3	TRBV2	ASRDRGWTDTQY
11	TRBJ2-7	TRBV27	ASSPKQGIEQY
12	TRBJ1-6	TRBV4-3	ASSQGAVNSPLH
12	TRBJ1-1	TRBV2	ASSVKGAPTEAF
13	TRBJ2-1	TRBV30	AWSVGGGTYNEQF
14	TRBJ1-2	TRBV5-6	ASSFRTPSARYGYT
11	TRBJ1-5	TRBV7-2	ASSEDRGQPQH
13	TRBJ1-2	TRBV5-5	ASTAGTGADGGYT
12	TRBJ1-2	TRBV7-2	ASSPGQGNYGYT
13	TRBJ2-2	TRBV12-5	ASGLVQGAGGELF
12	TRBJ1-1	TRBV6-5	ASSYGVFRTEAF
13	TRBJ2-3	TRBV5-4	ASRSDRAGTDTQY
14	TRBJ2-7	TRBV7-8	ASSLFERGISYEQY
11	TRBJ1-2	TRBV5-6	ASSWDRGIAYT
12	TRBJ2-1	TRBV11-1	ASSLVGDHNEQF
12	TRBJ2-1	TRBV7-8	ASSSLGGGNEQF
11	TRBJ2-3	TRBV7-9	ATPDRVKDTQY
11	TRBJ1-2	TRBV28	ASSSGQVYGYT
14	TRBJ1-5	TRBV2	ASRPHRGRGNQPQH
11	TRBJ1-1	TRBV7-9	ASSPRRNTEAF
13	TRBJ2-7	TRBV11-2	ASSRDYGPSYEQY
11	TRBJ1-2	TRBV10-3	AISPPDSGDYT
12	TRBJ1-1	TRBV7-2	ASTLRSGSPEAF
14	TRBJ2-1	TRBV14	ASSQVSGAPYNEQF